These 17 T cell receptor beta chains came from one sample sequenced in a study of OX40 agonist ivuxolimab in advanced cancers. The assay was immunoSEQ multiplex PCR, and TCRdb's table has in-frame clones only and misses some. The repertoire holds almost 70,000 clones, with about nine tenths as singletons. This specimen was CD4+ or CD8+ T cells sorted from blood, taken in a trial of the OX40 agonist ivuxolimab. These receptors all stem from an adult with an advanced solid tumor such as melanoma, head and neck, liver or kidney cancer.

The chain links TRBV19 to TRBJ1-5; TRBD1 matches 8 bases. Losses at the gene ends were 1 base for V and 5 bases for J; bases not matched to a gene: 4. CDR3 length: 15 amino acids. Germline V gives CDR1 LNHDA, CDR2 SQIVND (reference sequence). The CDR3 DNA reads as TGTGCCAGTAGTATAGGGACAGGGCTGGATCAGCCCCAGCATTTT. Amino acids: CASSIGTGLDQPQHF.

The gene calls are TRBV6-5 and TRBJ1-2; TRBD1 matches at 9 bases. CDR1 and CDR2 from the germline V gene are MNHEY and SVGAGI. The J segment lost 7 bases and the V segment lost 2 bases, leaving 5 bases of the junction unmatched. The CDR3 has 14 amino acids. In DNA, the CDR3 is TGTGCCAGCAGTTACGGCACAGGGGGCTCTGGCTACACCTTC. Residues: CASSYGTGGSGYTF.

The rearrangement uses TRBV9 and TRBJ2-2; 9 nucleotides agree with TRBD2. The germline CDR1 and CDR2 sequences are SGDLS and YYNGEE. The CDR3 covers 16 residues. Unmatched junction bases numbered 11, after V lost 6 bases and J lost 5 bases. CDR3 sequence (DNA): TGTGCCAGCACCCCCACGGGGCTAGCGGGGACCGGGGAGCTGTTTTTT. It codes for CASTPTGLAGTGELFF.

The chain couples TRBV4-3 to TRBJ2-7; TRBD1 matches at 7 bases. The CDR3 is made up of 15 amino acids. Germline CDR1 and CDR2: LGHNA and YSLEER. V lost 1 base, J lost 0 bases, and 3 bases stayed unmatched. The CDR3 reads CASSQGRDSSYEQYF. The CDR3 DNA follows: TGCGCCAGCAGCCAAGGCCGGGACAGCTCCTACGAGCAGTACTTC.

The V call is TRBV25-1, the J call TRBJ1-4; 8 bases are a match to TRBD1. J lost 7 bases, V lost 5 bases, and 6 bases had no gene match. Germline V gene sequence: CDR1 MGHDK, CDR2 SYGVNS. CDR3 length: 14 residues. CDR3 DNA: TGTGCCAGCAGTCAACAGACAGGGGCTGAAAAACTGTTTTTT. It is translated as CASSQQTGAEKLFF.

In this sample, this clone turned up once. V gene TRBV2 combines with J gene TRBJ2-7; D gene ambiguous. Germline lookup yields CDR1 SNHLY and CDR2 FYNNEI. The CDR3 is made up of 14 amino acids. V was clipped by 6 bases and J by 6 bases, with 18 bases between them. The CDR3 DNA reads TGTGCCAGCAGCGGACGGTGGGGTTCGGGCGAGCAGTACTTC. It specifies CASSGRWGSGEQYF.

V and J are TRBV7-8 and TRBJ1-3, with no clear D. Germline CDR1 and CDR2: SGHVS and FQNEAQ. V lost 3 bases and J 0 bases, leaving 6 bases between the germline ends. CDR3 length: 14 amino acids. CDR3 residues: CASSFPLSGNTIYF. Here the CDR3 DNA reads TGTGCCAGCAGCTTCCCTCTCTCTGGAAACACCATATATTTT.

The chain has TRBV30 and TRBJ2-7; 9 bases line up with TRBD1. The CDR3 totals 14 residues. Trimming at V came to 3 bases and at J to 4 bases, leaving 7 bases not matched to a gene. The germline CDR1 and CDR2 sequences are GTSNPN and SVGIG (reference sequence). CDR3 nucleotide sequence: TGTGCCTGGAGCAACGGGACAGGGTTGTACGAGCAGTACTTC. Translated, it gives CAWSNGTGLYEQYF.

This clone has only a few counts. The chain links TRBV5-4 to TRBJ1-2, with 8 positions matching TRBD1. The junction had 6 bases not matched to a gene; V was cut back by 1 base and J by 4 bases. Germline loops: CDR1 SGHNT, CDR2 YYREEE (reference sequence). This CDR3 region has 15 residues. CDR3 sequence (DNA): TGTGCCAGCAGCTTGTGGGACAGGAACTCCTATGGCTACACCTTC. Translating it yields CASSLWDRNSYGYTF.

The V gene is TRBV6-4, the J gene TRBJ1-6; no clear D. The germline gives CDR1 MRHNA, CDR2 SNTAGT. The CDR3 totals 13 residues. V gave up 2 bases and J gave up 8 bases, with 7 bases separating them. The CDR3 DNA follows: TGTGCCAGCAGTGACGGCCTATATTCACCCCTCCACTTT. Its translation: CASSDGLYSPLHF.

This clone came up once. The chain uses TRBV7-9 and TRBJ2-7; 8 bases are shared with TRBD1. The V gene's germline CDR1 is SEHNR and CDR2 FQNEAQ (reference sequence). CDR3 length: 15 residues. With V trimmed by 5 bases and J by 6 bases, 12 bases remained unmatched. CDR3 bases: TGTGCCAGCAGCCACAGTTGGACAGGGTTACGCGAGCAGTACTTC. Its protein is CASSHSWTGLREQYF.

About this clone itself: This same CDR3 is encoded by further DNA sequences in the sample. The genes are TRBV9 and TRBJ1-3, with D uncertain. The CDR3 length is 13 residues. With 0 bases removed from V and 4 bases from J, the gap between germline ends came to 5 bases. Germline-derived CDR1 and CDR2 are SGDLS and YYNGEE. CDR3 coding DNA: TGTGCCAGCAGCGTAGTAGGAGGAAACACCATATATTTT. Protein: CASSVVGGNTIYF. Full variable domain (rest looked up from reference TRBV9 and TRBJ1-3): DSGVTQTPKHLITATGQRVTLRCSPRSGDLSVYWYQQSLDQGLQFLIQYYNGEERAKGNILERFSAQQFPDLHSELNLSSLELGDSALYFCASSVVGGNTIYFGEGSWLTVV.

The CDR3 sequence: CASSPLVSGGNTIYF. The CDR3 coding sequence is TGTGCCAGCAGCCCCCTGGTGTCCGGCGGGAACACCATATATTTT. The genes are TRBV7-3 and TRBJ1-3, with no clear D. CDR3 length equals 15 residues. V was pared by 5 bases and J by 7 bases, with 18 bases between. CDR1 is SGHTA, CDR2 FQGTGA, per germline.

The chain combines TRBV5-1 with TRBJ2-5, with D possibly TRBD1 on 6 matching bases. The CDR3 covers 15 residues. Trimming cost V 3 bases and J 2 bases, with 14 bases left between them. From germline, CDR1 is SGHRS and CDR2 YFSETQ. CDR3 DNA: TGCGCCAGCAGCTCGCTCACAGGGTGGCAAGAGACCCAGTACTTC. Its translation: CASSSLTGWQETQYF.

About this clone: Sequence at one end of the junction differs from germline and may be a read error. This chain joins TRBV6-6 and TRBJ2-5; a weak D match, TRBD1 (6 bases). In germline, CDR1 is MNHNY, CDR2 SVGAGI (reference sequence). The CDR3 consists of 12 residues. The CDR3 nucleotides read TGTGCCAGCGGATACTGGACAGCCGCCAAGAACTTC. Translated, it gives CASGYWTAAKNF.

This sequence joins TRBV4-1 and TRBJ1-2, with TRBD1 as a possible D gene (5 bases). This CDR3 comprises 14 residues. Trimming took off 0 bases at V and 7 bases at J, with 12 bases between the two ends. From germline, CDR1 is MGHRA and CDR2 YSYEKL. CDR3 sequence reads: CASSQDRGIGGYTF. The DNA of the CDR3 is TGCGCCAGCAGCCAAGATCGGGGGATAGGTGGCTACACCTTC.

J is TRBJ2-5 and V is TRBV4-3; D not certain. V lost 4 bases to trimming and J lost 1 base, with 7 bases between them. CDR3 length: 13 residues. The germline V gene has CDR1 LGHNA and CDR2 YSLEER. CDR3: CASSLQTQETQYF. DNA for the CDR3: TGCGCCAGCAGCCTTCAGACCCAAGAGACCCAGTACTTC.